Sequencing of this T cell receptor beta chain was carried out in a study of cytomegalovirus exposure and HLA in healthy donors. The study, taken as a whole, reports: Prior analysis indicated that the majority of TCR beta V segments exhibited productivity approximately 87% or approximately 30% of the time. Available immune exposure information covered CMV serostatus only.

Germline CDR1 reads MDHEN; CDR2 reads SYDVKM. There are 15 residues in the CDR3. The V end lost 7 bases, the J end lost 0 bases, and 15 bases lay between the germline ends. This PCR relied on a set of 60 Vbeta primers and 13 Jbeta primers. TCRdb's copy holds only in-frame clones and misses some; the assay was immunoSEQ multiplex PCR. Among 130,000 to 150,000 clones, around 78% were seen once, and the ten largest hold about 3%. A single count supports this clone. What it binds is not known. This TCR was sampled from a man aged 35 to 55 in good health and CMV-seropositive. The gene calls are TRBV28 and TRBJ1-1, with a weak D call TRBD1 (5 bases). The sequenced material came from PBMCs. This CDR3 is CASTTPGRLNTEAFF. The CDR3 region has the DNA TGTGCCAGCACCACTCCAGGGCGGCTGAACACTGAAGCTTTCTTT.